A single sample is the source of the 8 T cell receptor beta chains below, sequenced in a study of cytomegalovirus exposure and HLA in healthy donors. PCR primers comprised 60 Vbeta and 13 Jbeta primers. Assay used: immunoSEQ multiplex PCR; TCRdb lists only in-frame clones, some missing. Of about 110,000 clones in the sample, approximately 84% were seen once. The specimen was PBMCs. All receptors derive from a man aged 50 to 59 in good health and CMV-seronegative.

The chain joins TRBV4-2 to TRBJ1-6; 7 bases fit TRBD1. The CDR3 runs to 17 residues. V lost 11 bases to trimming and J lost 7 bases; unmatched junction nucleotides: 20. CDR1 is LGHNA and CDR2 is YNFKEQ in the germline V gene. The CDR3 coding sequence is TGTGCCTCCACCGTCGGACAGGCGGGATTCACGAATTCACCCCTCCACTTT. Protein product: CASTVGQAGFTNSPLHF.

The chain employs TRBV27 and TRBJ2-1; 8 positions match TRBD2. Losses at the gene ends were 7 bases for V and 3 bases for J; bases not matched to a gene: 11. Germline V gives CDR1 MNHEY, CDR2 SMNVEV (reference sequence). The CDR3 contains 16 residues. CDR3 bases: TGTGCCAGCACTAAATCCGGGGGGGCACGCTACAATGAGCAGTTCTTC. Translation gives CASTKSGGARYNEQFF.

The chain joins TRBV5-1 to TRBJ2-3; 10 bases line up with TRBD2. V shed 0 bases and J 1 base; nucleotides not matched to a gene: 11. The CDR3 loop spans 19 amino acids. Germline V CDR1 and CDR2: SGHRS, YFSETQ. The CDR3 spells CASSLESGGARRGTDTQYF. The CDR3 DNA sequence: TGCGCCAGCAGCTTGGAGAGCGGGGGGGCGAGGCGGGGCACAGATACGCAGTATTTT.

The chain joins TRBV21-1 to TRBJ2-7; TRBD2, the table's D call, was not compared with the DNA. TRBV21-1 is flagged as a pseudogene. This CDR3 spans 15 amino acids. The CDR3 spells CASPAGRTRNYEQYF. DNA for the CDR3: TGTGCCAGCCCGGCGGGGCGAACCCGTAATTACGAGCAGTACTTC.

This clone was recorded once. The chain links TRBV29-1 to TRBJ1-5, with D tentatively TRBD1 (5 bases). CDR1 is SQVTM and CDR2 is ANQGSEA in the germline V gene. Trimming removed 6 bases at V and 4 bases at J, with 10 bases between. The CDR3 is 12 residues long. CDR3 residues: CSVGGANQPQHF. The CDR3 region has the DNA TGCAGCGTGGGAGGGGCAAATCAGCCCCAGCATTTT.

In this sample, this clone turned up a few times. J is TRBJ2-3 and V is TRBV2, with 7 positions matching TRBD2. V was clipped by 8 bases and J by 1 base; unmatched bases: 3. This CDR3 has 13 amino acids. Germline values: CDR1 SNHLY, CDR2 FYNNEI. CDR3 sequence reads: CASRGGGTDTQYF. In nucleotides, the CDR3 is TGTGCCAGCCGGGGAGGGGGCACAGATACGCAGTATTTT.

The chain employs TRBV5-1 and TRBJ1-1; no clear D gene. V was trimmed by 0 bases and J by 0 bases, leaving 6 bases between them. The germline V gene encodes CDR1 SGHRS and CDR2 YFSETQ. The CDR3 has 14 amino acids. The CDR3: CASSLASLNTEAFF. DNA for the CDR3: TGCGCCAGCAGCTTGGCGAGTTTGAACACTGAAGCTTTCTTT.

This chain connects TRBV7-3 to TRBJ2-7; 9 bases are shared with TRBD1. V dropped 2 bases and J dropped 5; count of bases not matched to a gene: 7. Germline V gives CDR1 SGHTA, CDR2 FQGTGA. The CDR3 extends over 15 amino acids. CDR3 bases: TGTGCCAGCAGCTTACTCTCTGGGACAGGGAACGAGCAGTACTTC. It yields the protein CASSLLSGTGNEQYF.